This T cell receptor beta chain was identified during a study of blood T cell repertoires in COVID-19. Background on the study: The cDNA or gDNA used as material had been derived from T cells, B-cell-depleted T cells, or PBMCs.

Recovered status in Cohort 3 required two negative PCRs, clearance, or symptom resolution. Between the trimmed V and J ends, which lost 0 bases and 7 bases, there was a span of 15 bases. This CDR3 comprises 14 residues. Germline assignment: CDR1 GTSNPN and CDR2 SVGIG (reference sequence). In the original workflow: Amplification from reference gene primers served as the basis for estimated nucleated cell counts. Sequencing was performed with immunoSEQ multiplex PCR; in TCRdb, only in-frame clones are kept and a portion is missing. Clonal size and the V and J genes are those of that table, whereas D and trimming came from the DNA. This sample yields some 380,000 clones, of which 87% are seen a single time; 1% to 1.5% belongs to the top ten.

The chain has TRBV30 and TRBJ1-1, with D uncertain. The sequencing sample was made of PBMCs or T cells enriched from blood (not recorded which). This TCR was sampled from a man aged 25-45 years who had recovered from COVID-19. Here the CDR3 reads CAWSVLGNGVEAFF. CDR3 coding DNA: TGTGCCTGGAGTGTACTTGGAAACGGAGTTGAAGCTTTCTTT. The full variable domain, with the rest looked up from reference TRBV30 and TRBJ1-1, is SQTIHQWPATLVQPVGSPLSLECTVEGTSNPNLYWYRQAAGRGLQLLFYSVGIGQISSEVPQNLSASRPQDRQFILSSKKLLLSDSGFYLCAWSVLGNGVEAFFGQGTRLTVV.